Each of the 29 T cell receptor beta chains below was sequenced from the same sample in a study of T-cell memory formation after mild COVID-19. Via MiXCR, TCRdb re-called the 5' RACE reads, giving one row per CDR3 protein. This sample has under 400,000 distinct CDR3 sequences, with 21% found just once. Sequencing input: PBMCs or a T cell subset sorted from them (not recorded which). Source of these receptors: an adult woman who had mild COVID-19 (a few samples of this study predate the infection). Cell type and time point are not known.

The J gene is TRBJ2-3, the V gene TRBV5-1; D is ambiguous. The ends were cut back, 1 base at V and 0 bases at J, with 12 bases in the middle. From germline, CDR1 is SGHRS and CDR2 YFSETQ. The CDR3 is 16 amino acids. Here the CDR3 reads CASSLSVSSSTDTQYF. Written as DNA, the CDR3 is TGCGCCAGCAGCTTGTCGGTCAGCTCTAGCACAGATACGCAGTATTTT.

The V call is TRBV7-8, the J call TRBJ2-3, with 14 nucleotides matching TRBD2. Germline CDR1 reads SGHVS; CDR2 reads FQNEAQ. V shed 5 bases and J 1 base; nucleotides not matched to a gene: 8. This CDR3 comprises 18 residues. The CDR3 loop reads CASSPRMGLAGGTDTQYF. The CDR3 DNA reads as TGTGCCAGCAGCCCCCGGATGGGACTAGCGGGGGGCACAGATACGCAGTATTTT.

This clonotype was counted a few times. The rearrangement links TRBV12-3 or TRBV12-4 to TRBJ2-5; 10 positions match TRBD1. The J segment lost 5 bases and the V segment lost 5 bases, leaving 11 bases of the junction unmatched. The CDR3 extends over 16 amino acids. The DNA for the CDR3 is TGTGCCAGCAGTCCGCGGACAGGGGGAACTTTCGAGACCCAGTACTTC. It is translated as CASSPRTGGTFETQYF.

Only a few counts were recorded for this clonotype. CDR3 in amino acids: CATSTGPESPLHF. The CDR3 DNA reads as TGTGCCACCTCGACAGGGCCTGAATCACCCCTCCACTTT. The rearrangement joins TRBV9 to TRBJ1-6; 7 bases are shared with TRBD1. The CDR3 consists of 13 residues. J was trimmed by 10 bases and V by 9 bases; bases with no gene match: 10. CDR1 is SGDLS and CDR2 is YYNGEE in the germline V gene.

This clonotype was observed a few times. This chain joins TRBV14 and TRBJ2-7, with D maybe TRBD2 (7 bases). The CDR3 totals 16 residues. V was cut by 1 base and J by 4 bases, with 17 bases left in between. Germline CDR1 reads SGHDN; CDR2 reads FVKESK. The CDR3 loop reads CASSQGSRGAGYEQYF. In nucleotides, the CDR3 is TGTGCCAGCAGCCAAGGTTCCCGGGGGGCAGGTTACGAGCAGTACTTC. Drawing the rest from reference TRBV14 and TRBJ2-7, the complete variable domain is EAGVTQFPSHSVIEKGQTVTLRCDPISGHDNLYWYRRVMGKEIKFLLHFVKESKQDESGMPNNRFLAERTGGTYSTLKVQPAELEDSGVYFCASSQGSRGAGYEQYFGPGTRLTVT.

The chain joins TRBV4-1 to TRBJ2-1; TRBD2 might be the D (6 bases). V was cut by 4 bases and J by 13 bases, with 17 bases left in between. Looked up from germline, CDR1 is MGHRA and CDR2 is YSYEKL. The CDR3 loop spans 13 amino acids. The CDR3 region is CASSPLNGGVQFF. In nucleotides, the CDR3 is TGCGCCAGCAGCCCACTCAACGGGGGAGTACAGTTCTTC.

The CDR3 spells CASSLAPAPNYGYTF. The CDR3 DNA reads as TGTGCCAGCAGCTTAGCGCCGGCCCCGAACTATGGCTACACCTTC. This sequence joins TRBV7-9 and TRBJ1-2; D is unclear. CDR1 is SEHNR, CDR2 FQNEAQ, per germline (reference sequence). Trimming took off 0 bases at V and 2 bases at J, with 10 bases between the two ends. The CDR3 is 15 amino acids.

The chain combines TRBV10-3 with TRBJ2-5, with D perhaps matching TRBD2 (5 bases). V shed 9 bases and J shed 2 bases, with 13 bases lying between them. The germline V gene has CDR1 ENHRY and CDR2 SYGVKD. The CDR3 length is 13 residues. CDR3 coding DNA: TGTGCCATTACACGGGATCTGCAAGAGACCCAGTACTTC. This translates into CAITRDLQETQYF.

J is TRBJ2-2 and V is TRBV12-3 or TRBV12-4; D tentatively reads TRBD1 or TRBD2 (6 bases each). The length of the CDR3 is 14 residues. Trimming took off 5 bases at V and 7 bases at J, with 14 bases between the two ends. CDR3 in DNA: TGTGCCAGCAGTCGGACAGCCGGGGGCGGGGAGCTGTTTTTT. It encodes CASSRTAGGGELFF.

This clonotype was counted between two and nine times. This rearrangement joins TRBV5-4 to TRBJ1-1; D unresolved. The CDR3 sequence is 17 residues long. Germline CDR1 SGHNT, CDR2 YYREEE (reference sequence). V lost 4 bases, J lost 6 bases, and 25 bases lay in between. The CDR3: CASSPPGLGGFGSEAFF. The CDR3 DNA reads TGTGCCAGCAGCCCCCCGGGTTTAGGCGGGTTCGGGTCTGAAGCTTTCTTT.

This clonotype came up a few times. The V and J genes are TRBV24-1 and TRBJ2-5; D is undetermined. Germline values: CDR1 KGHDR, CDR2 SFDVKD. CDR3 length: 12 residues. V lost 1 base, J lost 1 base, and 0 bases lay in between. CDR3 bases: TGTGCCACCAGTGATTTCCAAGAGACCCAGTACTTC. Protein sequence: CATSDFQETQYF.

Written as DNA, the CDR3 is TGTGCCAGCGGCGTCCGCAATGAGCAGTTCTTC. Translated: CASGVRNEQFF. This chain connects TRBV12-3 or TRBV12-4 to TRBJ2-1; no definite D call. Deletions cut 8 bases from V and 6 bases from J, with 8 bases between. The CDR3 sequence is 11 residues long.

The chain is built from TRBV12-3 or TRBV12-4 and TRBJ1-5; D is unresolved. The CDR3 totals 12 residues. The ends were cut back, 3 bases at V and 6 bases at J, with 6 bases in the middle. The CDR3 sequence is CASSLVPQPQHF. The CDR3 region has the DNA TGTGCCAGCAGTTTGGTGCCTCAGCCCCAGCATTTT.

CDR3 in DNA: TGTGCCAGCAGTTTCGTAGCGGGGACCTACAATGAGCAGTTCTTC. Protein sequence: CASSFVAGTYNEQFF. J is TRBJ2-1 and V is TRBV12-3 or TRBV12-4, with 8 nucleotides matching TRBD2. The CDR3 is made up of 15 amino acids. Trimming took 3 bases from V and 2 from J; bases not matched to a gene: 3.

This clonotype was seen more than once but under ten times. The chain employs TRBV15 and TRBJ2-5, with D possibly TRBD1 on 6 matching bases. The CDR3 length is 16 residues. The V gene's germline CDR1 is LNHNV and CDR2 YYDKDF (reference sequence). With 5 bases removed from V and 7 bases from J, the gap between germline ends came to 23 bases. CDR3 DNA sequence: TGTGCCACCAGCCTCCGACAGGTCGGGTCACTGGCGACCCAGTACTTC. This sequence encodes CATSLRQVGSLATQYF.

V gene TRBV12-3 or TRBV12-4 combines with J gene TRBJ2-7; 8 nucleotides match TRBD1. V was pared by 2 bases and J by 5 bases, with 2 bases of the junction left unmatched. The CDR3 spans 13 residues. For the CDR3, the DNA is TGTGCCAGCAGTTTACCAGGGGGCAACGAGCAGTACTTC. Translation: CASSLPGGNEQYF.

This clonotype turned up a few times. This sequence joins TRBV7-2 and TRBJ2-1; 7 bases are a match to TRBD2. V gave up 5 bases and J gave up 7 bases; unmatched junction bases: 11. The CDR3 runs to 15 residues. In germline, CDR1 is SGHTA, CDR2 FQGNSA. CDR3 nucleotide sequence: TGTGCCAGCAGCCAAGATGCGGGAGCCCTAAATGAGCAGTTCTTC. Amino acid sequence: CASSQDAGALNEQFF.

This clonotype appeared a few times. The chain links TRBV14 to TRBJ1-1; D unclear. Germline CDR1 SGHDN, CDR2 FVKESK. V was pared by 0 bases and J by 1 base, with 18 bases between. The CDR3 has 18 amino acids. The CDR3 sequence is CASSQDVGLSWGNTEAFF. CDR3 DNA sequence: TGTGCCAGCAGCCAAGATGTCGGGTTGAGTTGGGGGAACACTGAAGCTTTCTTT.

This clonotype has ten or more counts. The junction does not match germline at one end; this may be a read error. The chain has TRBV5-1 and TRBJ1-1; no clear D. This CDR3 is 11 amino acids long. Germline lookup yields CDR1 SGHRS and CDR2 YFSETQ. CDR3 residues: CASRGNTEAFF. CDR3 DNA: TGTGCCTCTAGAGGGAACACTGAAGCTTTCTTT.

The sample holds many counts of this clonotype. J is TRBJ2-7 and V is TRBV6-5; D not certain. Germline CDR1 is MNHEY and CDR2 is SVGAGI. The CDR3 sequence is 13 residues long. Trimming took 0 bases from V and 4 from J, leaving 7 bases between them. The CDR3 loop reads CASSYSRNYEQYF. The CDR3, as DNA: TGTGCCAGCAGTTACTCCAGGAATTACGAGCAGTACTTC.

The gene calls are TRBV2 and TRBJ2-1; 10 bases fit TRBD2. The CDR3 is 15 amino acids. Looked up from germline, CDR1 is SNHLY and CDR2 is FYNNEI. V dropped 5 bases and J dropped 4; count of bases not matched to a gene: 5. The CDR3 DNA reads TGTGCCAGCAGTCCGACTAGCGGGTTTTACAATGAGCAGTTCTTC. It specifies CASSPTSGFYNEQFF.

The chain uses TRBV12-3 or TRBV12-4 and TRBJ2-7; D is unresolved. With 3 bases removed from V and 2 bases from J, the gap between germline ends came to 17 bases. CDR3 length equals 16 residues. The CDR3 DNA reads TGTGCCAGCAGTTTGTTCTTATTTAGGGAAACCTACGAGCAGTACTTC. Protein product: CASSLFLFRETYEQYF.

The count of this clonotype is one. V gene TRBV7-6 combines with J gene TRBJ2-7; weak D call: TRBD2 (6 bases). The CDR3 totals 17 residues. Per germline, CDR1 SGHVS and CDR2 FNYEAQ. V dropped 4 bases and J dropped 4 bases, with 23 bases sitting between them. Here the CDR3 reads CASSSLPPGGSVYEQYF. The CDR3 nucleotides read TGTGCCAGCAGCTCCCTACCGCCCGGGGGTTCAGTTTACGAGCAGTACTTC.

The gene calls are TRBV4-1 and TRBJ1-1, with D unresolved. CDR3 length equals 15 residues. Germline lookup yields CDR1 MGHRA and CDR2 YSYEKL. The V end lost 1 base, the J end lost 3 bases, and 12 bases lay between the germline ends. CDR3 sequence: CASSQAVRAYTEAFF. As DNA, the CDR3 is TGCGCCAGCAGCCAAGCGGTAAGGGCGTACACTGAAGCTTTCTTT.

This chain connects TRBV6-5 to TRBJ1-2; D unresolved. Trimming took off 5 bases at V and 0 bases at J, with 16 bases between the two ends. Germline loops: CDR1 MNHEY, CDR2 SVGAGI. This CDR3 has 16 amino acids. CDR3 DNA sequence: TGTGCCAGCAGTAATTCGAGGATACCAACTAACTATGGCTACACCTTC. The encoded protein is CASSNSRIPTNYGYTF.

This clonotype was found a few times. The chain links TRBV28 to TRBJ1-4; TRBD1 is a possible D gene (5 bases). Trimming cost V 5 bases and J 5 bases, with 15 bases left between them. The CDR3 extends over 15 amino acids. In germline, CDR1 is MDHEN, CDR2 SYDVKM. The CDR3 reads CASSPGLRGNEKLFF. CDR3 sequence (DNA): TGTGCCAGCAGTCCTGGTTTACGGGGCAATGAAAAACTGTTTTTT.

This clonotype appeared a few times. V usage is TRBV19 and J usage is TRBJ1-1, with D uncertain. Deletions cut 3 bases from V and 4 bases from J, with 12 bases between. CDR1 and CDR2 from the germline V gene are LNHDA and SQIVND (reference sequence). The CDR3 is 14 amino acids. DNA of the CDR3: TGTGCCAGTAGTATTGACGGCACGGTCACTGAAGCTTTCTTT. Translation: CASSIDGTVTEAFF. Drawing the rest from reference TRBV19 and TRBJ1-1, the complete variable domain is DGGITQSPKYLFRKEGQNVTLSCEQNLNHDAMYWYRQDPGQGLRLIYYSQIVNDFQKGDIAEGYSVSREKKESFPLTVTSAQKNPTAFYLCASSIDGTVTEAFFGQGTRLTVV.

V is TRBV4-1 and J is TRBJ1-4, with 9 bases identical to TRBD1. V shed 3 bases, J shed 8 bases, and the junction held 7 bases outside the gene matches. This CDR3 comprises 15 residues. Germline CDR1 reads MGHRA; CDR2 reads YSYEKL. CDR3: CASSQDRGPGEKLFF. DNA for the CDR3: TGCGCCAGCAGCCAGGACAGGGGCCCTGGGGAAAAACTGTTTTTT.

In this sample, this clonotype turned up a few times. This sequence joins TRBV9 and TRBJ2-5, with 9 bases matching TRBD1. Trimming took 7 bases from V and 1 from J; bases not matched to a gene: 2. Germline CDR1 SGDLS, CDR2 YYNGEE. CDR3 size: 13 residues. CDR3: CASGQGTQETQYF. The CDR3 region has the DNA TGTGCCAGCGGACAGGGGACCCAAGAGACCCAGTACTTC.